The clone carrying this TCR beta chain was counted between two and nine times. Antigen specificity is unknown. The 5'RACE method, run with constant-segment primers, produced TCR alpha and TCR beta cDNA libraries (carrying sample barcodes and UMIs). In TCRdb, the 5' RACE reads were re-called with MiXCR into one record per CDR3 protein. Of under 250,000 distinct CDR3 sequences in the sample, more than 8% were seen once. The sample is drawn from a study of T-cell memory formation after mild COVID-19. The study, taken as a whole, reports: The main location of contracting CD4+ clones was CM and EM, and that of contracting CD8+ clones was EMRA.

The CDR3 consists of 13 residues. V shed 4 bases and J shed 7 bases, with 11 bases lying between them. Looked up from germline, CDR1 is ENHRY and CDR2 is SYGVKD. The TCR sequence derives from a man younger than 35 who had mild COVID-19 (a few samples of this study predate the infection). Cell type and time point are not known. The chain has TRBV10-3 and TRBJ2-1; unclear D gene. The specimen was PBMCs or a T cell subset sorted from them (not recorded which). CDR3 sequence: CAISVHPKNEQFF. In DNA form, the CDR3 reads TGTGCCATCAGTGTTCATCCGAAAAATGAGCAGTTCTTC.